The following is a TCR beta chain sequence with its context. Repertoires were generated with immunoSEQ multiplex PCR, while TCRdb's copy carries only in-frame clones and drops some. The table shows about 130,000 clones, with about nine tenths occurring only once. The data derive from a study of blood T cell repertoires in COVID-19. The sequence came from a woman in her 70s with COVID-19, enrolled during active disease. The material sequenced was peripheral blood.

The CDR3 sequence is CASSLVGSGDLRSYNEQFF. The DNA for the CDR3 is TGCGCCAGCAGCTTGGTCGGTAGCGGGGACCTTCGCAGCTACAATGAGCAGTTCTTC. This chain links TRBV5-1 with TRBJ2-1, with TRBD2 matching 8 bases. Trimming took 0 bases from V and 3 from J; bases not matched to a gene: 14. This CDR3 is 19 amino acids long. Germline V gene lookup returns CDR1 SGHRS and CDR2 YFSETQ.